Listed below are T cell receptor beta chains from one sample, sequenced in a study of Graves' ophthalmopathy and Graves' hyperthyroidism. TCRdb re-analysed the multiplex PCR reads in MiXCR, keeping a single row per CDR3 protein. The sample consists of roughly 600,000 distinct CDR3 sequences, about 35% of them appearing once. The sample consisted of peripheral blood or thyroid tissue (not recorded which). Receptors originate from an adult man with Graves' hyperthyroidism. Both conserved end residues are part of each CDR3. The order of the fields is CDR3 protein, CDR3 DNA, clone size, V gene, J gene, CDR3 length, D gene. D genes are given only for firm matches. Clone size is stated in some rows and not others, as once, few, many or a class when expanded.

CDR3aa: CSVRTALYEQYF
CDR3nt: TGCAGCGTTCGGACAGCTCTCTACGAGCAGTACTTC
abundance: few
v_gene: TRBV29-1
j_gene: TRBJ2-7
len: 12
d_gene: -

CDR3aa: CASSRSAGPHSYEQYF
CDR3nt: TGCGCCAGCAGTCGGTCGGCGGGGCCTCACTCCTACGAGCAGTACTTC
abundance: -
v_gene: TRBV5-1
j_gene: TRBJ2-7
len: 16
d_gene: -

CDR3aa: CASSYSPGQGLQETQYF
CDR3nt: TGTGCCAGCAGTTATTCACCGGGACAGGGGCTCCAAGAGACCCAGTACTTC
abundance: -
v_gene: TRBV6-5
j_gene: TRBJ2-5
len: 17
d_gene: TRBD1

CDR3aa: CASSSSSNYEQTQYF
CDR3nt: TGTGCCAGCAGCTCGTCTTCAAACTACGAGCAGACCCAGTACTTC
abundance: -
v_gene: TRBV7-8
j_gene: TRBJ2-5
len: 15
d_gene: -

CDR3aa: CASSLNIETEAFF
CDR3nt: TGCGCCAGCAGCTTGAATATAGAAACTGAAGCTTTCTTT
abundance: many
v_gene: TRBV5-1
j_gene: TRBJ1-1
len: 13
d_gene: -

CDR3aa: CASSPRGSEAFF
CDR3nt: TGTGCCAGCAGCCCGAGGGGATCTGAAGCTTTCTTT
abundance: many
v_gene: TRBV5-6
j_gene: TRBJ1-1
len: 12
d_gene: -

CDR3aa: CAISEFTTSEYEQYF
CDR3nt: TGTGCCATCAGTGAGTTCACGACTAGCGAGTACGAGCAGTACTTC
abundance: -
v_gene: TRBV10-3
j_gene: TRBJ2-7
len: 15
d_gene: TRBD2

CDR3aa: CSVGAVGPYEQYF
CDR3nt: TGCAGCGTTGGGGCAGTGGGACCCTACGAGCAGTACTTC
abundance: many
v_gene: TRBV29-1
j_gene: TRBJ2-7
len: 13
d_gene: -

CDR3aa: CASSLVPWGETQYF
CDR3nt: TGTGCCAGCAGCTTAGTCCCCTGGGGAGAGACCCAGTACTTC
abundance: many
v_gene: TRBV7-8
j_gene: TRBJ2-5
len: 14
d_gene: -

CDR3aa: CASRLHEAPSSGNTIYF
CDR3nt: TGTGCCAGCAGACTGCACGAGGCGCCTAGCTCTGGAAACACCATATATTTT
abundance: -
v_gene: TRBV6-6
j_gene: TRBJ1-3
len: 17
d_gene: -

CDR3aa: CASSFGYTDTQYF
CDR3nt: TGTGCCAGCAGCTTTGGTTACACAGATACGCAGTATTTT
abundance: -
v_gene: TRBV7-9
j_gene: TRBJ2-3
len: 13
d_gene: -

CDR3aa: CSQDRNRVETQYF
CDR3nt: TGCAGCCAAGATCGAAACAGGGTAGAGACCCAGTACTTC
abundance: -
v_gene: TRBV29-1
j_gene: TRBJ2-5
len: 13
d_gene: -

CDR3aa: CAISGLGGDGYTF
CDR3nt: TGTGCCATCAGTGGATTAGGGGGCGATGGCTACACCTTC
abundance: many
v_gene: TRBV10-3
j_gene: TRBJ1-2
len: 13
d_gene: TRBD1

CDR3aa: CSVESPGGGAEAFF
CDR3nt: TGCAGCGTTGAATCCCCCGGGGGTGGGGCGGAAGCTTTCTTT
abundance: many
v_gene: TRBV29-1
j_gene: TRBJ1-1
len: 14
d_gene: -

CDR3aa: CATSREMAGGAIDTQYF
CDR3nt: TGTGCCACCAGCAGAGAGATGGCGGGGGGGGCCATAGATACGCAGTATTTT
abundance: few
v_gene: TRBV15
j_gene: TRBJ2-3
len: 17
d_gene: TRBD2

CDR3aa: CASSVTGLYEQYF
CDR3nt: TGTGCCAGCAGTGTGACAGGCCTCTACGAGCAGTACTTC
abundance: many
v_gene: TRBV27
j_gene: TRBJ2-7
len: 13
d_gene: -

CDR3aa: CASSPPTGTLTNTIYF
CDR3nt: TGTGCCAGCAGCCCGCCTACAGGGACCCTGACAAACACCATATATTTT
abundance: -
v_gene: TRBV7-9
j_gene: TRBJ1-3
len: 16
d_gene: -

CDR3aa: CASSQNGLRDRGQETQYF
CDR3nt: TGTGCCAGCAGCCAAAACGGGCTCCGGGACAGGGGGCAAGAGACCCAGTACTTC
abundance: few
v_gene: TRBV7-2
j_gene: TRBJ2-5
len: 18
d_gene: TRBD1

CDR3aa: CSARSPSGRRDTQYF
CDR3nt: TGCAGTGCTAGAAGCCCTAGCGGGAGGAGGGATACGCAGTATTTT
abundance: -
v_gene: TRBV20-1
j_gene: TRBJ2-3
len: 15
d_gene: TRBD2

CDR3aa: CASSQGDSYGYTF
CDR3nt: TGCGCCAGCAGCCAGGGGGACTCCTATGGCTACACCTTC
abundance: many
v_gene: TRBV5-1
j_gene: TRBJ1-2
len: 13
d_gene: TRBD1

CDR3aa: CASSLRDRGQSGELFF
CDR3nt: TGTGCCAGCAGCCTCCGGGACAGGGGGCAAAGCGGGGAGCTGTTTTTT
abundance: many
v_gene: TRBV9
j_gene: TRBJ2-2
len: 16
d_gene: TRBD1

CDR3aa: CASRRTGGLIYEQFF
CDR3nt: TGTGCCAGCAGACGGACAGGGGGCTTGATCTATGAGCAGTTCTTC
abundance: few
v_gene: TRBV14
j_gene: TRBJ2-1
len: 15
d_gene: TRBD1

CDR3aa: CASRSEGQTNTEAFF
CDR3nt: TGTGCCAGTAGATCGGAGGGGCAGACAAACACTGAAGCTTTCTTT
abundance: few
v_gene: TRBV19
j_gene: TRBJ1-1
len: 15
d_gene: -

CDR3aa: CASSSYRGLDYEQYF
CDR3nt: TGTGCCAGCAGTTCCTACAGGGGATTAGACTACGAGCAGTACTTC
abundance: few
v_gene: TRBV6-2/TRBV6-3
j_gene: TRBJ2-7
len: 15
d_gene: TRBD1

CDR3aa: CASSSLIVGGYGYTF
CDR3nt: TGTGCCAGCAGTTCCCTGATAGTGGGGGGCTATGGCTACACCTTC
abundance: many
v_gene: TRBV12-3/TRBV12-4
j_gene: TRBJ1-2
len: 15
d_gene: -

CDR3aa: CASSLVGQVSSYEQYF
CDR3nt: TGTGCCAGCAGTTTAGTAGGACAGGTGAGCTCCTACGAGCAGTACTTC
abundance: -
v_gene: TRBV28
j_gene: TRBJ2-7
len: 16
d_gene: TRBD1

CDR3aa: CASSIPGSSYNEQFF
CDR3nt: TGTGCCAGTAGTATCCCCGGGAGCTCCTACAATGAGCAGTTCTTC
abundance: -
v_gene: TRBV19
j_gene: TRBJ2-1
len: 15
d_gene: -

CDR3aa: CASSSEGAAGDTEAFF
CDR3nt: TGTGCCAGTAGCTCGGAGGGGGCGGCAGGAGACACTGAAGCTTTCTTT
abundance: few
v_gene: TRBV19
j_gene: TRBJ1-1
len: 16
d_gene: TRBD1

CDR3aa: CASTPDRGSFDTGELFF
CDR3nt: TGTGCCAGTACCCCGGACAGGGGTAGTTTTGACACCGGGGAGCTGTTTTTT
abundance: -
v_gene: TRBV19
j_gene: TRBJ2-2
len: 17
d_gene: TRBD1

CDR3aa: CASSPTSGNYNEQFF
CDR3nt: TGTGCCAGCAGCCCTACTAGCGGAAATTACAATGAGCAGTTCTTC
abundance: -
v_gene: TRBV7-2
j_gene: TRBJ2-1
len: 15
d_gene: TRBD2

CDR3aa: CASSVSGTTGELFF
CDR3nt: TGTGCCAGCAGCGTATCAGGGACCACCGGGGAGCTGTTTTTT
abundance: many
v_gene: TRBV9
j_gene: TRBJ2-2
len: 14
d_gene: -

CDR3aa: CASSIVLAFQETQYF
CDR3nt: TGTGCCAGTAGTATTGTCTTGGCTTTCCAAGAGACCCAGTACTTC
abundance: many
v_gene: TRBV19
j_gene: TRBJ2-5
len: 15
d_gene: -

CDR3aa: CASSYSTRTGELFF
CDR3nt: TGTGCCAGCAGTTACTCGACTAGAACCGGGGAGCTGTTTTTT
abundance: many
v_gene: TRBV6-2/TRBV6-3
j_gene: TRBJ2-2
len: 14
d_gene: -

CDR3aa: CASSFGGTAEAFF
CDR3nt: TGCGCCAGCAGCTTCGGCGGGACAGCAGAAGCTTTCTTT
abundance: -
v_gene: TRBV7-9
j_gene: TRBJ1-1
len: 13
d_gene: TRBD1

CDR3aa: CASSSGTATEAFF
CDR3nt: TGTGCCAGCAGTTCCGGGACAGCCACTGAAGCTTTCTTT
abundance: few
v_gene: TRBV28
j_gene: TRBJ1-1
len: 13
d_gene: TRBD1

CDR3aa: CASSPLPGQGEGEAFF
CDR3nt: TGTGCCAGCAGCCCCCTCCCGGGACAGGGGGAGGGTGAAGCTTTCTTT
abundance: many
v_gene: TRBV7-9
j_gene: TRBJ1-1
len: 16
d_gene: TRBD1

CDR3aa: CASSQSTSGIKADTQYF
CDR3nt: TGTGCCAGCAGCCAGTCCACTAGCGGGATAAAGGCAGATACGCAGTATTTT
abundance: few
v_gene: TRBV7-2
j_gene: TRBJ2-3
len: 17
d_gene: TRBD2

CDR3aa: CASSFSRDEQYF
CDR3nt: TGTGCCAGCAGTTTCTCCAGGGACGAGCAGTACTTC
abundance: many
v_gene: TRBV28
j_gene: TRBJ2-7
len: 12
d_gene: -

CDR3aa: CSVDSSYEQYF
CDR3nt: TGCAGCGTTGACAGCTCCTACGAGCAGTACTTC
abundance: many
v_gene: TRBV29-1
j_gene: TRBJ2-7
len: 11
d_gene: -

CDR3aa: CASDVRETQYF
CDR3nt: TGTGCCAGCGATGTCCGAGAGACCCAGTACTTC
abundance: -
v_gene: TRBV7-3
j_gene: TRBJ2-5
len: 11
d_gene: -

CDR3aa: CSARDPLGQYF
CDR3nt: TGCAGTGCTAGAGATCCACTCGGGCAGTACTTC
abundance: many
v_gene: TRBV20-1
j_gene: TRBJ2-7
len: 11
d_gene: -

CDR3aa: CASSHRGTGDNEQFF
CDR3nt: TGTGCCAGCAGCCATCGCGGGACAGGGGACAATGAGCAGTTCTTC
abundance: -
v_gene: TRBV7-2
j_gene: TRBJ2-1
len: 15
d_gene: TRBD1

CDR3aa: CASSTGTADTEAFF
CDR3nt: TGTGCCAGCAGCACCGGGACAGCGGACACTGAAGCTTTCTTT
abundance: -
v_gene: TRBV7-9
j_gene: TRBJ1-1
len: 14
d_gene: TRBD1

CDR3aa: CSVADRNYGYTF
CDR3nt: TGCAGCGTCGCCGACAGGAACTATGGCTACACCTTC
abundance: many
v_gene: TRBV29-1
j_gene: TRBJ1-2
len: 12
d_gene: -

CDR3aa: CASSRGLTMNTEAFF
CDR3nt: TGTGCCAGCAGTCGCGGACTAACTATGAACACTGAAGCTTTCTTT
abundance: few
v_gene: TRBV3-1
j_gene: TRBJ1-1
len: 15
d_gene: -

CDR3aa: CSARAPGSIETQYF
CDR3nt: TGCAGTGCTAGAGCACCAGGGAGTATAGAGACCCAGTACTTC
abundance: -
v_gene: TRBV20-1
j_gene: TRBJ2-5
len: 14
d_gene: -

CDR3aa: CSVAGWENTIYF
CDR3nt: TGCAGCGTTGCAGGGTGGGAAAACACCATATATTTT
abundance: -
v_gene: TRBV29-1
j_gene: TRBJ1-3
len: 12
d_gene: -

CDR3aa: CASSFTGTGISYEQYF
CDR3nt: TGTGCCAGCAGCTTCACCGGGACAGGGATCTCCTACGAGCAGTACTTC
abundance: -
v_gene: TRBV7-9
j_gene: TRBJ2-7
len: 16
d_gene: TRBD1

CDR3aa: CASSANPGGHYEQYF
CDR3nt: TGCGCCAGCAGCGCTAACCCGGGCGGGCACTACGAGCAGTACTTC
abundance: many
v_gene: TRBV4-1
j_gene: TRBJ2-7
len: 15
d_gene: -

CDR3aa: CASSPGLAGAPTQYF
CDR3nt: TGTGCCAGCAGCCCGGGACTAGCGGGGGCGCCGACCCAGTACTTC
abundance: many
v_gene: TRBV3-1
j_gene: TRBJ2-5
len: 15
d_gene: TRBD2

CDR3aa: CASSHQGSLNTEAFF
CDR3nt: TGTGCCAGCAGCCACCAGGGGAGCCTGAACACTGAAGCTTTCTTT
abundance: few
v_gene: TRBV7-9
j_gene: TRBJ1-1
len: 15
d_gene: -

CDR3aa: CASSLRALDEQYF
CDR3nt: TGTGCCAGCAGCCTCCGAGCCTTGGACGAGCAGTACTTC
abundance: -
v_gene: TRBV7-9
j_gene: TRBJ2-7
len: 13
d_gene: -

CDR3aa: CVSSRGRTNTGELFF
CDR3nt: TGTGTCAGCAGCCGAGGACGGACGAACACCGGGGAGCTGTTTTTT
abundance: -
v_gene: TRBV7-8
j_gene: TRBJ2-2
len: 15
d_gene: -